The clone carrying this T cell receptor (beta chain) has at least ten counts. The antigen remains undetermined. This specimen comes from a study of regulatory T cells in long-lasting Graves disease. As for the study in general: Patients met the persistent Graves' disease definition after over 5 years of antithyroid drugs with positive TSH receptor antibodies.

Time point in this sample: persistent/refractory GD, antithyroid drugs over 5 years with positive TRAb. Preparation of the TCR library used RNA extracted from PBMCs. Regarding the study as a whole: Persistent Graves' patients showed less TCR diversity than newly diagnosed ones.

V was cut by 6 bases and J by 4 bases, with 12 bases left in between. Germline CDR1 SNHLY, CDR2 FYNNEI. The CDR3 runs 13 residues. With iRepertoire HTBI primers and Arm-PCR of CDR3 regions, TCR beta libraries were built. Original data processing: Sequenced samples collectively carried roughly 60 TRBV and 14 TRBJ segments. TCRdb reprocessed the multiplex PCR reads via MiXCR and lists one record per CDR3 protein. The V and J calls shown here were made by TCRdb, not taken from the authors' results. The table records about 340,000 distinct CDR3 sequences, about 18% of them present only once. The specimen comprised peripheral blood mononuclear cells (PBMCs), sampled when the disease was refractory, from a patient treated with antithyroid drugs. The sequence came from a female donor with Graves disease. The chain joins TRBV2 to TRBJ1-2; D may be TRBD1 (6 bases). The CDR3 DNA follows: TGTGCCAGCAGGAGACAGGAGTCCTATGGCTACACCTTC. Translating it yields CASRRQESYGYTF. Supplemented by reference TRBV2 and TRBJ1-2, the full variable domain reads EPEVTQTPSHQVTQMGQEVILRCVPISNHLYFYWYRQILGQKVEFLVSFYNNEISEKSEIFDDQFSVERPDGSNFTLKIRSTKLEDSAMYFCASRRQESYGYTFGSGTRLTVV.